One sample yielded the 4 T cell receptor beta chains listed below, sequenced in a study of T cells after posttransplantation cyclophosphamide listed by TCRdb under 2016. Library creation used the immunoSEQ multiplex PCR assay. In its TCRdb copy, this immuneACCESS table keeps in-frame sequences only and misses some clones. Where compared with another copy, unresolved V genes explain less than half of these, and the others have no known cause. In all, the sample holds some 37,000 clones, and 78% of those were seen once. In total, the top ten clones hold roughly 8.3% of the sample. Read against the paper, the sample's treatment or condition label means: high-dose cyclophosphamide on days +3 and +4 as single-agent GVHD prophylaxis. Patients in the PTCy group got busulfan and fludarabine conditioning, a marrow graft from a related or unrelated donor, and cyclophosphamide on days +3 and +4. Sequenced here: CD4+ T cells sorted from blood, sampled approximately 2,000 days after a stem cell transplant with posttransplant cyclophosphamide. All receptors derive from a female patient between 40 and 50 years old who received an allogeneic stem cell transplant from a related donor, was CMV-positive, and had no GVHD. Where a transplant has occurred, the graft donor may have supplied some of the T cells.

The V call is TRBV7-6, the J call TRBJ2-7; 14 nucleotides match TRBD2. The CDR3 loop spans 19 amino acids. Unmatched junction bases numbered 10, after V lost 2 bases and J lost 1 base. Per germline, CDR1 SGHVS and CDR2 FNYEAQ. CDR3 sequence (DNA): TGTGCCAGCAGCTTACGACCCGGAGGGACTAGCGGGGGATCCTACGAGCAGTACTTC. Translated: CASSLRPGGTSGGSYEQYF.

The V gene is TRBV29-1, the J gene TRBJ2-1; TRBD2 matches at 7 bases. This CDR3 has 13 amino acids. Losses at the gene ends were 4 bases for V and 8 bases for J; bases not matched to a gene: 8. The germline CDR1 and CDR2 sequences are SQVTM and ANQGSEA. The CDR3, as DNA: TGCAGCGTTGCGGGACTACACCTCCATGAGCAGTTCTTC. Translated, it gives CSVAGLHLHEQFF.

This chain connects TRBV7-3 to TRBJ2-1, with D perhaps matching TRBD2 (5 bases). CDR1 is SGHTA, CDR2 FQGTGA, per germline. The CDR3 totals 15 residues. V lost 2 bases to trimming and J lost 5 bases, with 13 bases between them. CDR3 sequence (DNA): TGTGCCAGCAGCTTATCTCGGGCGGGCAACAATGAGCAGTTCTTC. It encodes CASSLSRAGNNEQFF.

The chain is built from TRBV5-6 and TRBJ1-1; D is uncertain. V lost 1 base and J lost 5, with 15 bases in between. The CDR3 runs to 15 residues. The germline CDR1 and CDR2 sequences are SGHDT and YYEEEE. CDR3 sequence (DNA): TGTGCCAGCAGCTTGCCGGACGGGAGAGGAACTGAAGCTTTCTTT. It is translated as CASSLPDGRGTEAFF.